The present TCR beta chain was sequenced within a study of blood T cell repertoires in COVID-19. Whole-study context: Collection of acute and convalescent COVID-19 samples took place in the United States, Italy and Spain. Sources were T cells, B-cell-depleted T cells, or PBMCs; the material itself was cDNA or gDNA.

From germline, CDR1 is SGHRS and CDR2 YFSETQ. V shed 3 bases and J 6 bases; nucleotides not matched to a gene: 8. This CDR3 is 15 amino acids long. Seattle cases were enrolled at active infection and followed longitudinally. In the study's own analysis: Using reference gene primer amplification, nucleated cell counts were estimated. The data were produced by immunoSEQ multiplex PCR, yet TCRdb's version contains in-frame clones alone and is incomplete. From that table come the V and J calls and clone size; the DNA was used to work out D and trimming. Of 250,000 to 400,000 clones listed, almost 90% are singletons.

This clonotype was sampled from a woman aged 25 to 39 with COVID-19, enrolled during active disease. The chain couples TRBV5-1 to TRBJ2-1; 8 bases are a match to TRBD1. Sequencing input: peripheral blood. In DNA, the CDR3 is TGCGCCAGCAGCTCAAGGACAGGGAGTAGCAATGAGCAGTTCTTC. As protein: CASSSRTGSSNEQFF.